Listed below are T cell receptor beta chains from one sample, sequenced in a study of beta chain features in type 1 diabetes. Sequencing used immunoSEQ multiplex PCR; TCRdb keeps in-frame clones, though not all of them. The table includes roughly 290,000 clones, 15% detected once. Sequencing used naive CD4+ T cells from blood. These receptors all stem from a man aged 18 to 30 with type 1 diabetes. CDR3s include the opening cysteine and the closing phenylalanine or tryptophan. D genes are given only for firm matches. Size values are once, few and many counts, or a class for expanded clones, and some rows have none.

CDR3: CASSTSGSTDTQYF
DNA: TGTGCCAGCAGCACTAGCGGGAGCACAGATACGCAGTATTTT
V: TRBV28
size: once
J: TRBJ2-3
D: TRBD2

CDR3: CASSPMLQNTEAFF
DNA: TGTGCCAGCTCACCAATGTTACAAAACACTGAAGCTTTCTTT
V: TRBV18
size: NA
J: TRBJ1-1
D: NA

CDR3: CASTPIGTGTYEQYF
DNA: TGTGCCAGCACCCCAATCGGCACAGGGACCTACGAGCAGTACTTC
V: TRBV6-5
size: few
J: TRBJ2-7
D: NA

CDR3: CASSLEGADTQYF
DNA: TGTGCCAGCAGCTTGGAAGGGGCAGATACGCAGTATTTT
V: TRBV5-4
size: NA
J: TRBJ2-3
D: NA

CDR3: CASRSGQGMGGYTF
DNA: TGTGCCAGCAGATCGGGACAGGGAATGGGCGGCTACACCTTC
V: TRBV5-6
size: few
J: TRBJ1-2
D: TRBD1

CDR3: CAGCGGETGYNEQFF
DNA: TGTGCCGGCTGCGGGGGCGAAACCGGTTACAATGAGCAGTTCTTC
V: TRBV6-1
size: NA
J: TRBJ2-1
D: NA

CDR3: CASSAGLAGSNEQFF
DNA: TGTGCCAGCAGCGCGGGACTAGCGGGGTCCAATGAGCAGTTCTTC
V: TRBV6-5
size: NA
J: TRBJ2-1
D: TRBD2

CDR3: CAPQLLYNEQFF
DNA: TGTGCTCCCCAACTACTCTACAATGAGCAGTTCTTC
V: TRBV15
size: few
J: TRBJ2-1
D: NA

CDR3: CAWSPGGQSPLHF
DNA: TGTGCCTGGAGTCCAGGGGGGCAATCACCCCTCCACTTT
V: TRBV30
size: NA
J: TRBJ1-6
D: TRBD1

CDR3: CAWSEGLANEKLFF
DNA: TGTGCCTGGAGTGAGGGGTTGGCGAATGAAAAACTGTTTTTT
V: TRBV30
size: few
J: TRBJ1-4
D: NA

CDR3: CASNPRTGVNTEAFF
DNA: TGTGCCAGTAATCCCCGGACAGGGGTGAACACTGAAGCTTTCTTT
V: TRBV19
size: NA
J: TRBJ1-1
D: TRBD1

CDR3: CASSLGGFNSNQPQHF
DNA: TGCGCCAGCAGCTTGGGCGGCTTCAATAGCAATCAGCCCCAGCATTTT
V: TRBV5-1
size: NA
J: TRBJ1-5
D: NA

CDR3: CASSYGQGTEQYF
DNA: TGTGCCAGCAGTTACGGACAGGGAACCGAGCAGTACTTC
V: TRBV6-5
size: NA
J: TRBJ2-7
D: TRBD1

CDR3: CASSLALRDTTYEQYF
DNA: TGTGCCAGCAGTTTGGCCCTCCGGGACACTACCTACGAGCAGTACTTC
V: TRBV28
size: NA
J: TRBJ2-7
D: NA

CDR3: CASRTTGGYSPLHF
DNA: TGTGCCAGCAGAACCACAGGGGGGTATTCACCCCTCCACTTT
V: TRBV5-6
size: NA
J: TRBJ1-6
D: TRBD1

CDR3: CASSIRGQGNQPQHF
DNA: TGTGCCAGTAGTATTAGGGGACAGGGCAATCAGCCCCAGCATTTT
V: TRBV19
size: NA
J: TRBJ1-5
D: TRBD1

CDR3: CASSVLNEQYF
DNA: TGTGCCAGCAGCGTTCTAAACGAGCAGTACTTC
V: TRBV28
size: few
J: TRBJ2-7
D: NA

CDR3: CASSPPGTGGSYEQYF
DNA: TGTGCCAGCTCACCCCCCGGGACAGGGGGATCCTACGAGCAGTACTTC
V: TRBV18
size: NA
J: TRBJ2-7
D: TRBD1

CDR3: CAIHLDTTLVYIQYF
DNA: TGTGCCATCCACCTGGACACGACCCTGGTGTACATTCAGTACTTC
V: TRBV2
size: few
J: TRBJ2-4
D: NA

CDR3: CASSLGNPTEAFF
DNA: TGTGCCAGCAGTCTCGGGAATCCCACTGAAGCTTTCTTT
V: TRBV28
size: NA
J: TRBJ1-1
D: NA

CDR3: CASNQGFGTPSEKLFF
DNA: TGCGCCAGCAACCAAGGGTTCGGGACACCTAGCGAAAAACTGTTTTTT
V: TRBV5-1
size: once
J: TRBJ1-4
D: NA

CDR3: CASSLTGQGASKNIQYF
DNA: TGTGCCAGCAGCCTAACGGGACAGGGGGCTTCCAAAAACATTCAGTACTTC
V: TRBV5-4
size: few
J: TRBJ2-4
D: TRBD1

CDR3: CASSLRANVLTF
DNA: TGTGCCAGCAGCCTACGGGCCAACGTCCTGACTTTC
V: TRBV7-2
size: NA
J: TRBJ2-6
D: NA

CDR3: CATPGTGDYSNQPQHF
DNA: TGTGCCACCCCCGGGACAGGAGATTATAGCAATCAGCCCCAGCATTTT
V: TRBV9
size: NA
J: TRBJ1-5
D: TRBD1

CDR3: CSVNRGNEQYF
DNA: TGCAGTGTTAACAGGGGGAACGAGCAGTACTTC
V: TRBV20-1
size: NA
J: TRBJ2-7
D: TRBD1

CDR3: CASSARRVSGTEAFF
DNA: TGTGCCAGCAGCGCCCGCAGGGTATCTGGCACTGAAGCTTTCTTT
V: TRBV7-8
size: NA
J: TRBJ1-1
D: NA

CDR3: CATTDRDPRQPQHF
DNA: TGTGCCACTACAGACAGGGACCCACGGCAGCCCCAGCATTTT
V: TRBV2
size: NA
J: TRBJ1-5
D: TRBD1

CDR3: CASSSQEGDTQYF
DNA: TGTGCCAGCAGCTCCCAGGAGGGAGATACGCAGTATTTT
V: TRBV7-9
size: NA
J: TRBJ2-3
D: NA

CDR3: CASSFLAGGPDTQYF
DNA: TGTGCCAGCAGCTTTTTAGCGGGGGGGCCAGATACGCAGTATTTT
V: TRBV7-2
size: NA
J: TRBJ2-3
D: TRBD2

CDR3: CASSRTGRGEQFF
DNA: TGTGCCAGCAGCAGGACAGGGAGGGGAGAGCAGTTCTTC
V: TRBV11-3
size: NA
J: TRBJ2-1
D: NA

CDR3: CASSYSGGYTDTQYF
DNA: TGTGCCAGCAGTTACTCCGGCGGCTACACAGATACGCAGTATTTT
V: TRBV6-5
size: NA
J: TRBJ2-3
D: NA

CDR3: CAWSRWVREGPETQYF
DNA: TGTGCCTGGAGCCGGTGGGTCCGGGAGGGCCCAGAGACCCAGTACTTC
V: TRBV30
size: few
J: TRBJ2-5
D: TRBD2

CDR3: CASSGAGEGPDTQYF
DNA: TGCGCCAGCAGCGGGGCGGGAGAAGGGCCAGATACGCAGTATTTT
V: TRBV5-1
size: few
J: TRBJ2-3
D: TRBD2

CDR3: CASSQLGLVSHEQYF
DNA: TGCGCCAGCAGCCAATTGGGACTAGTTAGCCACGAGCAGTACTTC
V: TRBV4-1
size: NA
J: TRBJ2-7
D: TRBD2

CDR3: CASSWTGGEDTQYF
DNA: TGTGCCAGCAGCTGGACAGGGGGCGAGGATACGCAGTATTTT
V: TRBV7-9
size: few
J: TRBJ2-3
D: TRBD1

CDR3: CASSPGRDRATYEQYF
DNA: TGCGCCAGCAGCCCGGGACGGGACAGAGCTACCTACGAGCAGTACTTC
V: TRBV5-1
size: NA
J: TRBJ2-7
D: TRBD1

CDR3: CASSPGTTSRQYF
DNA: TGTGCCAGCAGCCCCGGGACTACCTCTCGGCAGTACTTC
V: TRBV7-2
size: few
J: TRBJ2-7
D: TRBD2

CDR3: CASSRGQDTEAFF
DNA: TGTGCCAGTAGTAGAGGACAGGACACTGAAGCTTTCTTT
V: TRBV19
size: few
J: TRBJ1-1
D: TRBD1

CDR3: CASSLQGGAGYTF
DNA: TGTGCCAGCAGTCTCCAGGGAGGGGCAGGCTACACCTTC
V: TRBV27
size: NA
J: TRBJ1-2
D: NA

CDR3: CASSLQGLEETQYF
DNA: TGCGCCAGCAGCCTACAGGGTTTGGAGGAGACCCAGTACTTC
V: TRBV5-1
size: NA
J: TRBJ2-5
D: NA

CDR3: CASSPGHLGNQPQHF
DNA: TGTGCCAGCAGCCCGGGACACCTAGGAAATCAGCCCCAGCATTTT
V: TRBV28
size: few
J: TRBJ1-5
D: NA

CDR3: CASSSLDYGYTF
DNA: TGTGCCAGCAGCTCCCTCGACTATGGCTACACCTTC
V: TRBV7-9
size: few
J: TRBJ1-2
D: NA

CDR3: CASSEATGTTDTQYF
DNA: TGTGCCAGCAGTGAAGCCACGGGAACCACAGATACGCAGTATTTT
V: TRBV25-1
size: few
J: TRBJ2-3
D: NA

CDR3: CASSAHTVSTDTQYF
DNA: TGTGCCAGCAGCGCCCATACGGTGAGCACAGATACGCAGTATTTT
V: TRBV9
size: few
J: TRBJ2-3
D: NA

CDR3: CASSWGGPQHF
DNA: TGTGCCAGCAGCTGGGGGGGGCCCCAGCATTTT
V: TRBV7-9
size: few
J: TRBJ1-5
D: NA

CDR3: CAWNRGGEQYF
DNA: TGTGCCTGGAATAGGGGCGGCGAGCAGTACTTC
V: TRBV30
size: few
J: TRBJ2-7
D: NA

CDR3: CASRFRGTSGNTDTQYF
DNA: TGTGCCAGCAGATTTCGTGGGACTAGCGGCAACACAGATACGCAGTATTTT
V: TRBV2
size: NA
J: TRBJ2-3
D: TRBD2

CDR3: CATSRDLGRRGYEQYF
DNA: TGTGCCACCAGCAGAGATCTCGGGCGGAGGGGCTACGAGCAGTACTTC
V: TRBV15
size: NA
J: TRBJ2-7
D: NA